The 5 T cell receptor beta chains given below trace back to one sample, sequenced in a study of shared clonotypes between healthy human individuals. Positive CCR7 selection of CD45RO-negative cells yielded the naive CD8 cells, and terminally differentiated effector memory CD45RA+ cells were excluded. Sequencing was performed with immunoSEQ multiplex PCR; in TCRdb, only in-frame clones are kept and a portion is missing. The sample records hundreds of thousands of clones, approximately 96% being singletons. Sequenced input: naive CD8+ T cells sorted from blood. The receptors derive from a woman in her 30s in good health.

The CDR3 sequence is CASSYNGGSPLHF. In DNA form, the CDR3 reads TGTGCCAGCAGCTATAATGGGGGTTCACCCCTCCACTTT. The chain is built from TRBV28 and TRBJ1-6; a possible D gene is TRBD1 (5 bases). The CDR3 totals 13 residues. Germline CDR1 and CDR2: MDHEN and SYDVKM. V lost 6 bases and J lost 9, with 12 bases in between.

The J gene is TRBJ2-1, the V gene TRBV5-6; 11 nucleotides line up with TRBD2. The CDR3 length is 16 residues. The V and J ends lost 3 bases and 4 bases, in that order; junction bases with no gene match: 6. Germline CDR1 SGHDT, CDR2 YYEEEE. The CDR3 DNA reads TGTGCCAGCAGCTCCGGGACTAGCGGCCCGTACAATGAGCAGTTCTTC. Its translation: CASSSGTSGPYNEQFF.

This clone was picked up one time. Other DNA sequences from this sample encode an identical CDR3 as well. The rearrangement uses TRBV9 and TRBJ2-1; TRBD2 matches at 7 bases. V lost 0 bases to trimming and J lost 1 base; unmatched junction nucleotides: 4. This CDR3 contains 16 residues. Germline V gives CDR1 SGDLS, CDR2 YYNGEE. Here the CDR3 reads CASSVGGGSSYNEQFF. The CDR3 nucleotides read TGTGCCAGCAGCGTAGGTGGCGGGAGTTCCTACAATGAGCAGTTCTTC.

Points on this clone: Sequence at one end of the junction differs from germline and may be a read error. The chain uses TRBV29-1 and TRBJ2-7; tentative D call: TRBD2 (5 bases). The CDR3 totals 8 residues. The germline V gene encodes CDR1 SQVTM and CDR2 ANQGSEA. In DNA form, the CDR3 reads TGCAGGCCGGGAAGGCCTGACTTC. Translating it yields CRPGRPDF.

This chain uses TRBV28 with TRBJ2-3; D is unclear. This CDR3 has 12 residues. Deletions cut 2 bases from V and 5 bases from J, with 5 bases between. Germline lookup yields CDR1 MDHEN and CDR2 SYDVKM. In DNA, the CDR3 is TGTGCCAGCAGTTTAAAGATAGATACGCAGTATTTT. It is translated as CASSLKIDTQYF.